These 5 T cell receptor beta chains were sequenced from one sample in a study of cytomegalovirus exposure and HLA in healthy donors. Amplification used 60 Vbeta primers and 13 Jbeta primers. Sequencing used immunoSEQ multiplex PCR; TCRdb keeps in-frame clones, though not all of them. The sample records more than 120,000 clones, 75% to 85% being singletons. Sequencing was carried out using PBMCs. All receptors come from a middle-aged woman in good health and CMV-seropositive.

This clone has a single count. The J gene is TRBJ2-2, the V gene TRBV7-2; possibly TRBD1 for D (6 bases). The germline V gene encodes CDR1 SGHTA and CDR2 FQGNSA. The ends were cut back, 8 bases at V and 4 bases at J, with 14 bases in the middle. This CDR3 is 14 amino acids long. CDR3 sequence reads: CASRPGVSTGELFF. CDR3 bases: TGTGCCAGCCGCCCAGGGGTGAGCACCGGGGAGCTGTTTTTT. Full variable domain (remainder filled in from reference TRBV7-2 and TRBJ2-2): GAGVSQSPSNKVTEKGKDVELRCDPISGHTALYWYRQSLGQGLEFLIYFQGNSAPDKSGLPSDRFSAERTGGSVSTLTIQRTQQEDSAVYLCASRPGVSTGELFFGEGSRLTVL.

The chain links TRBV11-2 to TRBJ2-5; 8 bases map to TRBD1. Germline V gives CDR1 SGHAT, CDR2 FQNNGV. Trimming removed 6 bases from V and 4 bases from J; junction bases left unmatched: 13. The CDR3 covers 16 residues. DNA of the CDR3: TGTGCCAGCAGTCTACGCTTGGACAGGGTGGCAGAGACCCAGTACTTC. Protein: CASSLRLDRVAETQYF. The complete variable domain, with remaining parts taken from reference TRBV11-2 and TRBJ2-5, reads EAGVAQSPRYKIIEKRQSVAFWCNPISGHATLYWYQQILGQGPKLLIQFQNNGVVDDSQLPKDRFSAERLKGVDSTLKIQPAKLEDSAVYLCASSLRLDRVAETQYFGPGTRLLVL.

This clone turned up a few times. The V call is TRBV7-2, the J call TRBJ2-7; D unresolved. The germline V gene encodes CDR1 SGHTA and CDR2 FQGNSA. Trimming took 4 bases from V and 3 from J, leaving 10 bases between them. The CDR3 is made up of 13 amino acids. CDR3 DNA sequence: TGTGCCAGCAGCTCTGACTCGGGCTACGAGCAGTACTTC. It encodes CASSSDSGYEQYF.

CDR3 DNA sequence: TGCGCCAGCAGACTTGACGACTCGACAGCGTACGAGCAGTACTTC. Translation: CASRLDDSTAYEQYF. V gene TRBV5-1 combines with J gene TRBJ2-7; TRBD1 is a possible D gene (5 bases). The CDR3 has 15 residues. V was trimmed by 5 bases and J by 4 bases, leaving 19 bases between them. Per germline, CDR1 SGHRS and CDR2 YFSETQ.

This clone was picked up a small number of times. The chain uses TRBV11-2 and TRBJ2-7; a possible D gene is TRBD2 (5 bases). Trimming shortened V by 6 bases and J by 3 bases, and 9 bases separated the two germline ends. Germline assignment: CDR1 SGHAT and CDR2 FQNNGV. The CDR3 extends over 12 amino acids. The CDR3 DNA reads TGTGCCAGCAGTGTCGAGGGCTACGAGCAGTACTTC. Residues: CASSVEGYEQYF.